The T cell receptor (beta chain) under discussion was sequenced for a study of OX40 agonist ivuxolimab in advanced cancers. The study's findings and limits: Clonal expansion in partial responders at 0.1-3.0 mg/kg ranked among the lowest.

In regard to this clone: Its antigen is unidentified. The junction departs from the called germline gene at one end, perhaps through a read error.

Peripheral blood came from all dose cohorts at three timepoints. Sequencing was performed with immunoSEQ multiplex PCR; in TCRdb, only in-frame clones are kept and a portion is missing. The sample shows tens of thousands of clones, nearly 80% of them seen only once. Per germline, CDR1 SGHRS and CDR2 YFSETQ. The CDR3 is 14 amino acids. The sequence derives from an adult with an advanced solid tumor such as melanoma, head and neck, liver or kidney cancer. The sequences come from CD4+ or CD8+ T cells sorted from blood, collected in a trial of the OX40 agonist ivuxolimab. The rearrangement uses TRBV5-1 and TRBJ1-1; 12 bases match TRBD1. The CDR3 coding sequence is TGCGCCAGCAGGGGGGACAGGGGGCCAACTGGAGCTTTCTTT. As protein: CASRGDRGPTGAFF.